One and the same sample provided the 16 T cell receptor beta chains below, sequenced in a study of blood T cells in healthy people across ages. Alongside a J-beta primer mix, a sample-barcoded 5' primer served in a second PCR lasting roughly 7 to 11 cycles. MiXCR was run by TCRdb on the 5' RACE reads, yielding one entry per CDR3 protein. This sample has about 580,000 distinct CDR3 sequences; more than 45% occur once, and the top ten carry roughly 25%. Sequenced: blood. The receptors were sampled from a man aged 80 or over in good health.

This clonotype was picked up many times. This sequence joins TRBV6-6 and TRBJ1-1; tentatively, D is TRBD1 (6 bases). CDR1 is MNHNY and CDR2 is SVGAGI in the germline V gene (reference sequence). This CDR3 has 16 residues. Deletions cut 2 bases from V and 1 base from J, with 14 bases between. The CDR3 loop is CASSYGLGHSNTEAFF. CDR3 sequence (DNA): TGTGCCAGCAGTTACGGCCTGGGACATTCGAACACTGAAGCTTTCTTT.

The genes are TRBV4-1 and TRBJ2-2; perhaps D is TRBD1 or TRBD2 (5 bases each). The ends were cut back, 0 bases at V and 1 base at J, with 9 bases in the middle. Germline CDR1 and CDR2: MGHRA and YSYEKL. This CDR3 comprises 16 residues. The CDR3 region is CASSQEGVLNTGELFF. The CDR3 bases are TGCGCCAGCAGCCAAGAGGGGGTCCTGAACACCGGGGAGCTGTTTTTT.

The chain carries TRBV28 and TRBJ2-7; possible D gene TRBD2, 6 bases. This CDR3 spans 13 amino acids. The germline V and J ends were trimmed by 6 bases and 4 bases, with 13 bases remaining between them. Germline CDR1 reads MDHEN; CDR2 reads SYDVKM. CDR3: CASRPLAFYEQYF. The CDR3 DNA reads TGTGCCAGCAGACCTCTAGCGTTTTACGAGCAGTACTTC. Using reference TRBV28 and TRBJ2-7 for the parts outside the CDR3, the full variable domain is DVKVTQSSRYLVKRTGEKVFLECVQDMDHENMFWYRQDPGLGLRLIYFSYDVKMKEKGDIPEGYSVSREKKERFSLILESASTNQTSMYLCASRPLAFYEQYFGPGTRLTVT.

This clonotype was observed at least ten times. The chain links TRBV7-2 to TRBJ2-3, with 12 positions matching TRBD2. The V gene end was trimmed by 6 bases and the J gene end by 6 bases; junction bases not matched to a gene: 4. CDR3 length equals 14 residues. The germline CDR1 and CDR2 sequences are SGHTA and FQGNSA. The CDR3 is CASSPGLAGDTQYF. In DNA form, the CDR3 reads TGTGCCAGCAGTCCTGGACTAGCGGGGGATACGCAGTATTTT.

V is TRBV10-3 and J is TRBJ2-3; 11 bases are shared with TRBD2. The junction had 6 bases not matched to a gene; V was cut back by 8 bases and J by 2 bases. This CDR3 comprises 15 residues. Germline CDR1 and CDR2: ENHRY and SYGVKD. CDR3 region: CAIGIAGGPTDTQYF. The DNA for the CDR3 is TGTGCCATCGGGATAGCGGGAGGGCCCACAGATACGCAGTATTTT.

The genes are TRBV29-1 and TRBJ1-3; no clear D. The V end lost 6 bases, the J end lost 1 base, and 13 bases lay between the germline ends. In germline, CDR1 is SQVTM, CDR2 ANQGSEA. This CDR3 comprises 14 residues. Written as DNA, the CDR3 is TGCAGCGTCGAGAAAGACGTATCTGGAAACACCATATATTTT. It encodes CSVEKDVSGNTIYF.

The sample holds many counts of this clonotype. The gene calls are TRBV7-9 and TRBJ2-5, with no clear D. The ends were cut back, 5 bases at V and 7 bases at J, with 11 bases in the middle. Looked up from germline, CDR1 is SEHNR and CDR2 is FQNEAQ (reference sequence). This CDR3 has 12 amino acids. The CDR3 sequence: CASSPSWGTQYF. The CDR3, as DNA: TGTGCCAGCAGCCCTAGTTGGGGGACCCAGTACTTC. Drawing the rest from reference TRBV7-9 and TRBJ2-5, the complete variable domain is DTGVSQNPRHKITKRGQNVTFRCDPISEHNRLYWYRQTLGQGPEFLTYFQNEAQLEKSRLLSDRFSAERPKGSFSTLEIQRTEQGDSAMYLCASSPSWGTQYFGPGTRLLVL.

The rearrangement links TRBV24-1 to TRBJ2-1; 7 nucleotides match TRBD1. Germline CDR1 KGHDR, CDR2 SFDVKD. The CDR3 spans 13 residues. Trimming at V came to 4 bases and at J to 7 bases, leaving 3 bases not matched to a gene. The CDR3 nucleotides are TGTGCCACCAGTGACTTGGACAGGAATGAGCAGTTCTTC. It codes for CATSDLDRNEQFF.

The rearrangement links TRBV11-3 to TRBJ2-5; 9 bases map to TRBD1. Germline CDR1 is SGHNT and CDR2 is YENEEA. V trimming: 5 bases; J trimming: 4 bases; junction bases outside the gene matches: 8. CDR3 length: 15 amino acids. The CDR3 region is CASSQGQGDRETQYF. The CDR3 DNA is TGTGCCAGCAGCCAGGGACAGGGAGATCGAGAGACCCAGTACTTC.

A word on this clonotype: This may arise from a read error, as a much more abundant clone is one base away. This chain uses TRBV6-5 with TRBJ1-5; D is perhaps TRBD1 (6 bases). Trimming left V 8 bases short and J 7 bases short, with 15 bases between. The CDR3 totals 13 residues. Germline V lookup: CDR1 MNHEY, CDR2 SVGAGI. The CDR3 bases are TGTGCCAGCGGTAATATCAGGGGACAGCCCCAGCATTTT. It codes for CASGNIRGQPQHF.

V usage is TRBV18 and J usage is TRBJ2-7, with D possibly being TRBD2 (5 bases). The CDR3 loop spans 13 amino acids. The germline V and J ends were trimmed by 3 bases and 7 bases, with 13 bases remaining between them. Germline V CDR1 and CDR2: KGHSH, LQKENI. CDR3 in DNA: TGTGCCAGCTCACCCGGACTGCGGAGGGAGCAGTACTTC. Protein: CASSPGLRREQYF.

This clonotype was counted only a few times. The chain carries TRBV29-1 and TRBJ2-3, with unresolved D. V lost 4 bases and J 3 bases, leaving 8 bases between the germline ends. The CDR3 has 12 residues. Germline CDR1 and CDR2: SQVTM and ANQGSEA. CDR3 coding DNA: TGCAGCGTTGTAGTTACAACAGATACGCAGTATTTT. This translates into CSVVVTTDTQYF.

The rearrangement uses TRBV27 and TRBJ1-2, with D possibly being TRBD1 (6 bases). Germline V gene lookup returns CDR1 MNHEY and CDR2 SMNVEV (reference sequence). Trimming pared 3 bases from V and 6 bases from J, leaving 14 bases between. The CDR3 loop spans 14 amino acids. The CDR3 nucleotides read TGTGCCAGCAGTTTGAGGGGAGGGGGGCATGGCTACACCTTC. This encodes CASSLRGGGHGYTF.

This sequence joins TRBV2 and TRBJ1-2; 10 bases map to TRBD1. Germline lookup yields CDR1 SNHLY and CDR2 FYNNEI. The CDR3 runs to 14 residues. Unmatched junction bases numbered 4, after V lost 7 bases and J lost 2 bases. The CDR3 DNA reads TGTGCCAGCATCCCGGGACAGGGGAACTATGGCTACACCTTC. Encoded protein: CASIPGQGNYGYTF.

This chain connects TRBV7-9 to TRBJ2-7; tentative D call: TRBD1 (5 bases). Germline CDR1 reads SEHNR; CDR2 reads FQNEAQ (reference sequence). This CDR3 spans 16 amino acids. The V gene lost 1 base and the J gene lost 3 bases, with 16 bases spanning the gap. CDR3 region: CASSLEWSAGIYEQYF. The CDR3 coding sequence is TGTGCCAGCAGCTTAGAATGGTCGGCAGGGATCTACGAGCAGTACTTC.

The chain is built from TRBV7-9 and TRBJ1-2; 9 bases fit TRBD1. The CDR3 totals 16 residues. After removal of 0 bases from V and 3 bases from J, the junction contained 5 bases not matched to a gene. The germline gives CDR1 SEHNR, CDR2 FQNEAQ (reference sequence). CDR3 amino acids: CASSLAGQGRYYGYTF. CDR3 nucleotide sequence: TGTGCCAGCAGCTTAGCGGGACAGGGTCGGTACTATGGCTACACCTTC.